The 16 T cell receptor beta chains below come from one sample, sequenced in a study of T cell responses to AZD1222 COVID-19 vaccine. Here immunoSEQ multiplex PCR was the method, and the copy in TCRdb shows in-frame clones only, minus some. The table shows 100,000 to 150,000 clones, with 80% to 90% occurring only once. The source material was peripheral blood, sampled 28 days after the second AZD1222 dose. These receptors were collected from an adult who received the AZD1222 COVID-19 vaccine.

In this sample, this clone turned up once. The V gene is TRBV28, the J gene TRBJ1-5, with D tentatively TRBD1 (6 bases). V lost 6 bases and J 3 bases, leaving 15 bases between the germline ends. Germline V gene lookup returns CDR1 MDHEN and CDR2 SYDVKM. The CDR3 extends over 15 amino acids. For the CDR3, the DNA is TGTGCCAGCAGCTCTGGACAGACGGTCAATCAGCCCCAGCATTTT. Protein sequence: CASSSGQTVNQPQHF.

The V and J genes are TRBV28 and TRBJ1-6; TRBD1 might be the D (5 bases). The V end lost 7 bases, the J end lost 0 bases, and 16 bases lay between the germline ends. CDR3 length: 17 residues. Germline V gene lookup returns CDR1 MDHEN and CDR2 SYDVKM. The CDR3 DNA follows: TGTGCCAGCACCTCGGGCGGGACCCCCTCCTATAATTCACCCCTCCACTTT. The encoded protein is CASTSGGTPSYNSPLHF. Full variable domain (remainder filled in from reference TRBV28 and TRBJ1-6): DVKVTQSSRYLVKRTGEKVFLECVQDMDHENMFWYRQDPGLGLRLIYFSYDVKMKEKGDIPEGYSVSREKKERFSLILESASTNQTSMYLCASTSGGTPSYNSPLHFGNGTRLTVT.

Comments on this clone: This sample includes further DNA sequences coding for the same CDR3. V and J are TRBV3-1 (or the pseudogene TRBV3-2) and TRBJ1-1, with TRBD1 as a possible D gene (5 bases). Germline V gives CDR1 LGHDT, CDR2 YNNKEL (reference sequence). This CDR3 spans 14 amino acids. V was cut by 4 bases and J by 1 base, with 10 bases left in between. CDR3 protein: CASSPFGQNTEAFF. CDR3 sequence (DNA): TGTGCCAGCAGCCCGTTCGGACAGAACACTGAAGCTTTCTTT.

The gene calls are TRBV5-6 and TRBJ1-4; perhaps TRBD1 as D (5 bases). The CDR3 spans 13 residues. Deletions cut 0 bases from V and 12 bases from J, with 12 bases between. CDR1 SGHDT and CDR2 YYEEEE come from the germline V gene. CDR3 bases: TGTGCCAGCAGCTTGGTGGAGGGCAGGGAACTGTTTTTT. Translating gives CASSLVEGRELFF.

The rearrangement uses TRBV4-1 and TRBJ2-5; TRBD1 matches 12 bases. Germline lookup yields CDR1 MGHRA and CDR2 YSYEKL. The CDR3 contains 16 residues. V gave up 1 base and J gave up 3 bases; unmatched junction bases: 3. The CDR3 DNA reads TGCGCCAGCAGCCAAGGGGACAGGGGGCGGGAAGAGACCCAGTACTTC. It translates to CASSQGDRGREETQYF.

V gene TRBV2 combines with J gene TRBJ2-3; 9 bases fit TRBD2. This CDR3 is 14 amino acids long. After removal of 8 bases from V and 2 bases from J, the junction contained 5 bases not matched to a gene. Germline lookup yields CDR1 SNHLY and CDR2 FYNNEI. CDR3 residues: CASERGAHTDTQYF. In DNA form, the CDR3 reads TGTGCCAGCGAGCGGGGGGCGCACACAGATACGCAGTATTTT.

V usage is TRBV29-1 and J usage is TRBJ1-1; TRBD1 is a possible D gene (5 bases). Germline V lookup: CDR1 SQVTM, CDR2 ANQGSEA. The CDR3 has 13 amino acids. V lost 7 bases and J 1 base, leaving 13 bases between the germline ends. CDR3 region: CSADRDRNTEAFF. CDR3 sequence (DNA): TGCAGCGCCGATCGGGACCGGAACACTGAAGCTTTCTTT.

The chain's CDR3 is CASSYSQGSLGGYTF. The DNA of the CDR3 is TGTGCCAGCAGTTACTCCCAGGGGTCTTTAGGAGGCTACACCTTC. V usage is TRBV6-5 and J usage is TRBJ1-2, with D possibly TRBD1 on 6 matching bases. This CDR3 has 15 amino acids. Germline values: CDR1 MNHEY, CDR2 SVGAGI. The V end was cut by 0 bases, the J end by 8 bases, with 16 bases between.

This chain links TRBV5-6 with TRBJ1-2; 9 nucleotides align to TRBD1. Germline assignment: CDR1 SGHDT and CDR2 YYEEEE. The CDR3 consists of 13 residues. The V gene end was trimmed by 7 bases and the J gene end by 8 bases; junction bases not matched to a gene: 9. CDR3 DNA sequence: TGTGCCAGCTTTCTACGGGACAGGGTAGGCTACACCTTC. Protein product: CASFLRDRVGYTF.

The chain carries TRBV4-3 and TRBJ2-1; D gene uncertain. V dropped 3 bases and J dropped 3 bases, with 6 bases sitting between them. Germline CDR1 is LGHNA and CDR2 is YSLEER. The CDR3 covers 13 residues. The CDR3 DNA reads as TGCGCCAGCAGCCAGGGGAACTACAATGAGCAGTTCTTC. Protein: CASSQGNYNEQFF.

CDR3 residues: CASSSGSGWDTQYF. As DNA, the CDR3 is TGCGCCAGCAGTAGCGGGTCGGGATGGGATACGCAGTATTTT. V gene TRBV10-1 combines with J gene TRBJ2-3, with TRBD2 as a possible D gene (6 bases). The CDR3 consists of 14 residues. Trimming took 5 bases from V and 6 from J, leaving 15 bases between them. Germline CDR1 WNHNN, CDR2 SYGVQD (reference sequence).

For the CDR3, the DNA is TGTGCCAGCAGCCCTGCGGGGAGGGCAGGCACTGAAGCTTTCTTT. Translation gives CASSPAGRAGTEAFF. The rearrangement joins TRBV11-2 to TRBJ1-1; D uncertain. In germline, CDR1 is SGHAT, CDR2 FQNNGV. The CDR3 covers 15 residues. V was cut by 5 bases and J by 4 bases, with 17 bases left in between.

V usage is TRBV9 and J usage is TRBJ1-2, with 7 bases that match TRBD1. CDR1 SGDLS and CDR2 YYNGEE come from the germline V gene. The length of the CDR3 is 12 residues. Germline trimming cut 7 bases from V and 4 bases from J; bases unmatched to any gene: 4. In DNA form, the CDR3 reads TGTGCCAGCGGCCGGGACAGCTATGGCTACACCTTC. Amino acids: CASGRDSYGYTF. Based on the CDR3 plus reference TRBV9 and TRBJ1-2, the full variable domain is DSGVTQTPKHLITATGQRVTLRCSPRSGDLSVYWYQQSLDQGLQFLIQYYNGEERAKGNILERFSAQQFPDLHSELNLSSLELGDSALYFCASGRDSYGYTFGSGTRLTVV.

The rearrangement links TRBV7-9 to TRBJ1-3; 8 nucleotides agree with TRBD1. V trimming: 5 bases; J trimming: 4 bases; junction bases outside the gene matches: 7. Germline CDR1 reads SEHNR; CDR2 reads FQNEAQ (reference sequence). There are 15 residues in the CDR3. This CDR3 is CASSQQGDKGNTIYF. DNA of the CDR3: TGTGCCAGCAGCCAACAGGGGGATAAAGGAAACACCATATATTTT.

The chain links TRBV23-1 to TRBJ1-1; D remains ambiguous. TRBV23-1 is designated an ORF whose function remains uncertain. V shed 9 bases and J shed 1 base, with 15 bases lying between them. The length of the CDR3 is 14 residues. CDR3 residues: CARVGEGSNTEAFF. The DNA of the CDR3 is TGCGCCAGAGTTGGGGAGGGCTCGAACACTGAAGCTTTCTTT.

The chain links TRBV9 to TRBJ2-7; D possibly corresponds to TRBD2 (7 bases). CDR1 and CDR2 (germline): SGDLS, YYNGEE. This CDR3 contains 18 residues. V shed 4 bases and J shed 1 base, with 24 bases lying between them. This chain's CDR3 is CASSPPKAMGGASYEQYF. In DNA, the CDR3 is TGTGCCAGCAGCCCGCCCAAAGCGATGGGGGGGGCTTCCTACGAGCAGTACTTC.